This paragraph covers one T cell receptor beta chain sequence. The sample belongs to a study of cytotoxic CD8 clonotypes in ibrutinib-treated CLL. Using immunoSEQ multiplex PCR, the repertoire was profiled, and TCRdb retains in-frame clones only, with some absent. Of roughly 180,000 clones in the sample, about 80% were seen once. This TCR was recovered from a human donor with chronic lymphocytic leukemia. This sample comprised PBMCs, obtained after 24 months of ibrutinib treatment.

CDR3 coding DNA: TGTGCCAGTAGTATTGGAGAACCCTCCTACAATGAGCAGTTCTTC. Protein: CASSIGEPSYNEQFF. J is TRBJ2-1 and V is TRBV19; D remains ambiguous. This CDR3 is 15 amino acids long. Germline loops: CDR1 LNHDA, CDR2 SQIVND (reference sequence). Trimming pared 3 bases from V and 0 bases from J, leaving 9 bases between.